Listed here are 26 T cell receptor beta chains from one sample, sequenced in a study of T cell responses to AZD1222 COVID-19 vaccine. The repertoire was sequenced with immunoSEQ multiplex PCR; TCRdb's copy has only in-frame clones and lacks some. This sample has 80,000 to 95,000 clones, with just under 90% found just once. The source material was peripheral blood, sampled on day 0 of MenACWY control vaccination. The receptors were sampled from an adult in good health.

J is TRBJ1-2 and V is TRBV13; D gene unclear. V was pared by 0 bases and J by 4 bases, with 6 bases between. Germline lookup yields CDR1 PRHDT and CDR2 FYEKMQ (reference sequence). The CDR3 sequence is 13 residues long. CDR3 in DNA: TGTGCCAGCAGCTTAGGGCAGGCCTATGGCTACACCTTC. Amino acid sequence: CASSLGQAYGYTF.

The rearrangement joins TRBV3-1 (or the pseudogene TRBV3-2) to TRBJ1-5, with D unclear. CDR1 LGHDT and CDR2 YNNKEL come from the germline V gene (reference sequence). The CDR3 runs 15 residues. V lost 1 base, J lost 7 bases, and 14 bases lay in between. As DNA, the CDR3 is TGTGCCAGCAGCCAAGGGCACCTACGAAGCCAGCCCCAGCATTTT. Protein product: CASSQGHLRSQPQHF.

The J gene is TRBJ2-7, the V gene TRBV2; D call uncertain. The length of the CDR3 is 14 residues. The germline V and J ends were trimmed by 6 bases and 2 bases, with 14 bases remaining between them. CDR1 is SNHLY, CDR2 FYNNEI, per germline. The CDR3 nucleotides read TGTGCCAGCAGCCGACAAGGTGGCGCCTACGAGCAGTACTTC. It translates to CASSRQGGAYEQYF.

This chain joins TRBV6-5 and TRBJ1-1, with D possibly being TRBD1 (5 bases). In germline, CDR1 is MNHEY, CDR2 SVGAGI. Trimming shortened V by 9 bases and J by 3 bases, and 14 bases separated the two germline ends. The CDR3 has 13 residues. The CDR3 nucleotides are TGTGCCAGTCCCCGGGACCTATACACTGAAGCTTTCTTT. Encoded protein: CASPRDLYTEAFF.

The rearrangement links TRBV6-5 to TRBJ1-6, with 7 bases identical to TRBD1. The CDR3 is 12 amino acids. Germline V lookup: CDR1 MNHEY, CDR2 SVGAGI. The ends lost 6 bases at V and 10 bases at J; junction bases unmatched: 3. CDR3 nucleotide sequence: TGTGCCAGCAGAAGACAGGGATCACCCCTCCACTTT. Amino acids: CASRRQGSPLHF.

The CDR3 DNA reads as TGTGCCAGCACCCTTTCCCGGGACAGGGCCTACAATGAGCAGTTCTTC. It encodes CASTLSRDRAYNEQFF. The chain carries TRBV3-1 (or the pseudogene TRBV3-2) and TRBJ2-1; TRBD1 matches at 9 bases. Germline assignment: CDR1 LGHDT and CDR2 YNNKEL (reference sequence). The CDR3 runs 16 residues. V lost 7 bases to trimming and J lost 2 bases; unmatched junction nucleotides: 9.

The chain joins TRBV4-3 to TRBJ2-5, with 13 bases that match TRBD2. CDR3 length: 18 residues. Germline loops: CDR1 LGHNA, CDR2 YSLEER. V shed 0 bases, J shed 5 bases, and the junction held 9 bases outside the gene matches. The CDR3 protein is CASSQDWGTSGAWETQYF. The CDR3 DNA sequence: TGCGCCAGCAGCCAAGACTGGGGGACTAGCGGGGCATGGGAGACCCAGTACTTC.

The chain recombines TRBV6-2 or TRBV6-3 with TRBJ2-3; possibly TRBD2 for D (5 bases). The germline V and J ends were trimmed by 5 bases and 2 bases, with 11 bases remaining between them. This CDR3 is built from 14 residues. CDR1 is MNHEY, CDR2 SVGEGT, per germline. CDR3: CASSRGLLTDTQYF. The CDR3 DNA sequence: TGTGCCAGCAGTCGCGGACTCCTCACAGATACGCAGTATTTT.

The chain recombines TRBV4-3 with TRBJ2-7; the D gene is possibly TRBD2 (6 bases). Germline CDR1 LGHNA, CDR2 YSLEER. This CDR3 comprises 13 residues. V was cut by 4 bases and J by 3 bases, with 10 bases left in between. The DNA for the CDR3 is TGCGCCAGCAGCCCGTATAGCGGCTACGAGCAGTACTTC. This translates into CASSPYSGYEQYF.

V usage is TRBV9 and J usage is TRBJ1-3, with D tentatively TRBD1 (6 bases). Germline V gives CDR1 SGDLS, CDR2 YYNGEE. This CDR3 has 15 residues. Trimming removed 2 bases at V and 4 bases at J, with 13 bases between. CDR3 in amino acids: CASSVRTGTGNTIYF. The CDR3, as DNA: TGTGCCAGCAGCGTTCGTACAGGGACGGGAAACACCATATATTTT.

The chain employs TRBV6-5 and TRBJ1-3; D ambiguous. Germline-derived CDR1 and CDR2 are MNHEY and SVGAGI. The CDR3 sequence is 15 residues long. V lost 3 bases, J lost 0 bases, and 9 bases lay in between. The CDR3 coding sequence is TGTGCCAGCAGTTATTCCGATGTCTCTGGAAACACCATATATTTT. Translating it yields CASSYSDVSGNTIYF.

The chain has TRBV5-1 and TRBJ1-1; D gene uncertain. The CDR3 extends over 15 amino acids. Germline V gene data show CDR1 as SGHRS and CDR2 as YFSETQ. Deletions cut 6 bases from V and 0 bases from J, with 15 bases between. The CDR3 loop reads CASTRGGSLNTEAFF. CDR3 sequence (DNA): TGCGCCAGCACCCGGGGAGGGAGTTTGAACACTGAAGCTTTCTTT.

The rearrangement uses TRBV7-3 and TRBJ2-1; no firm D call. The CDR3 loop spans 15 amino acids. Germline loops: CDR1 SGHTA, CDR2 FQGTGA. V was clipped by 2 bases and J by 0 bases, with 8 bases between them. The CDR3 DNA reads as TGTGCCAGCAGCTTAGATGGAGCCTCCTACAATGAGCAGTTCTTC. It specifies CASSLDGASYNEQFF.

V gene TRBV6-5 combines with J gene TRBJ2-2, with 8 bases fitting TRBD1. Germline V lookup: CDR1 MNHEY, CDR2 SVGAGI. After removal of 5 bases from V and 5 bases from J, the junction contained 4 bases not matched to a gene. The CDR3 extends over 14 amino acids. The CDR3 spells CASSRTGWTGELFF. CDR3 coding DNA: TGTGCCAGCAGTCGGACAGGGTGGACCGGGGAGCTGTTTTTT.

This chain uses TRBV5-5 with TRBJ1-3; no definite D call. The V gene's germline CDR1 is SGHKS and CDR2 YYEKEE (reference sequence). Trimming pared 7 bases from V and 0 bases from J, leaving 17 bases between. The CDR3 contains 16 residues. CDR3 DNA: TGTGCCAGCTACAACCTCGGGGTGGGCTCTGGAAACACCATATATTTT. Translating gives CASYNLGVGSGNTIYF.

The chain recombines TRBV5-4 with TRBJ2-1; perhaps TRBD1 as D (6 bases). Trimming removed 4 bases from V and 6 bases from J, with 23 bases in between. Germline lookup yields CDR1 SGHNT and CDR2 YYREEE (reference sequence). CDR3 length: 17 amino acids. The CDR3 is CASSTTGKGGFGNEQFF. The CDR3 nucleotides read TGTGCCAGCAGCACAACAGGGAAAGGGGGTTTCGGCAATGAGCAGTTCTTC.

The chain uses TRBV6-2 or TRBV6-3 and TRBJ2-1; D is uncertain. The germline V and J ends were trimmed by 5 bases and 9 bases, with 14 bases remaining between them. The germline gives CDR1 MNHEY, CDR2 SVGEGT. The length of the CDR3 is 13 residues. CDR3 residues: CASSDIQLGEQFF. The CDR3 DNA reads TGTGCCAGCAGTGACATTCAGTTGGGTGAGCAGTTCTTC.

The sample holds one count of this clone. The chain recombines TRBV28 with TRBJ1-6; D unresolved. Germline CDR1 MDHEN, CDR2 SYDVKM. V was clipped by 3 bases and J by 14 bases, with 8 bases between them. This CDR3 has 11 amino acids. CDR3 protein: CASSFNQALHF. CDR3 bases: TGTGCCAGCAGTTTTAATCAGGCCCTCCACTTT.

This chain links TRBV29-1 with TRBJ1-2, with D perhaps TRBD1 (5 bases). This CDR3 contains 14 residues. Between the trimmed V and J ends, which lost 4 bases and 2 bases, there was a span of 14 bases. From germline, CDR1 is SQVTM and CDR2 ANQGSEA. The CDR3 bases are TGCAGCGTTGGGAGCACAGGCCCGAACTATGGCTACACCTTC. Its protein is CSVGSTGPNYGYTF.

V and J are TRBV7-2 and TRBJ2-7; possible D gene TRBD2, 6 bases. Germline V gives CDR1 SGHTA, CDR2 FQGNSA. The CDR3 runs 15 residues. With 5 bases removed from V and 0 bases from J, the gap between germline ends came to 14 bases. The chain's CDR3 is CASSPGLISSYEQYF. In DNA, the CDR3 is TGTGCCAGCAGCCCGGGACTCATTAGCTCCTACGAGCAGTACTTC.

This chain uses TRBV7-9 with TRBJ2-1; D is perhaps TRBD1 (6 bases). The germline gives CDR1 SEHNR, CDR2 FQNEAQ (reference sequence). Trimming removed 2 bases at V and 5 bases at J, with 13 bases between. The CDR3 extends over 15 amino acids. CDR3 region: CASSLLQGFNNEQFF. For the CDR3, the DNA is TGTGCCAGCAGCTTATTGCAGGGGTTTAACAATGAGCAGTTCTTC.

This clone was picked up a small number of times. This chain uses TRBV4-1 with TRBJ2-2; the D is unclear. V lost 1 base to trimming and J lost 1 base, with 1 base between them. Germline values: CDR1 MGHRA, CDR2 YSYEKL. The CDR3 covers 13 residues. CDR3 residues: CASSQGNTGELFF. The CDR3 DNA follows: TGCGCCAGCAGCCAAGGGAACACCGGGGAGCTGTTTTTT.

This clone is a singleton in its sample. The genes are TRBV10-3 and TRBJ1-2; the D gene is possibly TRBD1 (5 bases). Trimming left V 7 bases short and J 2 bases short, with 20 bases between. This CDR3 is 16 amino acids long. Germline V lookup: CDR1 ENHRY, CDR2 SYGVKD. CDR3 bases: TGTGCCATCACCGGCGGGGCAAATCAAGGCAACTATGGCTACACCTTC. Translation: CAITGGANQGNYGYTF.

The V and J genes are TRBV28 and TRBJ2-7; weak D call: TRBD2 (7 bases). CDR3 length equals 14 residues. Germline CDR1 and CDR2: MDHEN and SYDVKM. The germline V and J ends were trimmed by 4 bases and 2 bases, with 12 bases remaining between them. Here the CDR3 reads CASSSPGGPYEQYF. CDR3 nucleotide sequence: TGTGCCAGCAGTTCCCCCGGGGGGCCCTACGAGCAGTACTTC.

The chain joins TRBV20-1 to TRBJ1-2; D gene ambiguous. Germline V gene sequence: CDR1 DFQATT, CDR2 SNEGSKA (reference sequence). The V gene lost 3 bases and the J gene lost 4 bases, with 9 bases spanning the gap. The CDR3 has 12 amino acids. CDR3 sequence reads: CSASIRLYGYTF. CDR3 coding DNA: TGCAGTGCTAGTATCCGTCTCTATGGCTACACCTTC.

This clone was found many times. The V call is TRBV7-8, the J call TRBJ2-2, with a possible D match to TRBD2 (5 bases). Per germline, CDR1 SGHVS and CDR2 FQNEAQ. V lost 3 bases, J lost 1 base, and 6 bases lay in between. The CDR3 is made up of 14 amino acids. The DNA of the CDR3 is TGTGCCAGCAGCTTGGACTGGAACACCGGGGAGCTGTTTTTT. Its protein product is CASSLDWNTGELFF.